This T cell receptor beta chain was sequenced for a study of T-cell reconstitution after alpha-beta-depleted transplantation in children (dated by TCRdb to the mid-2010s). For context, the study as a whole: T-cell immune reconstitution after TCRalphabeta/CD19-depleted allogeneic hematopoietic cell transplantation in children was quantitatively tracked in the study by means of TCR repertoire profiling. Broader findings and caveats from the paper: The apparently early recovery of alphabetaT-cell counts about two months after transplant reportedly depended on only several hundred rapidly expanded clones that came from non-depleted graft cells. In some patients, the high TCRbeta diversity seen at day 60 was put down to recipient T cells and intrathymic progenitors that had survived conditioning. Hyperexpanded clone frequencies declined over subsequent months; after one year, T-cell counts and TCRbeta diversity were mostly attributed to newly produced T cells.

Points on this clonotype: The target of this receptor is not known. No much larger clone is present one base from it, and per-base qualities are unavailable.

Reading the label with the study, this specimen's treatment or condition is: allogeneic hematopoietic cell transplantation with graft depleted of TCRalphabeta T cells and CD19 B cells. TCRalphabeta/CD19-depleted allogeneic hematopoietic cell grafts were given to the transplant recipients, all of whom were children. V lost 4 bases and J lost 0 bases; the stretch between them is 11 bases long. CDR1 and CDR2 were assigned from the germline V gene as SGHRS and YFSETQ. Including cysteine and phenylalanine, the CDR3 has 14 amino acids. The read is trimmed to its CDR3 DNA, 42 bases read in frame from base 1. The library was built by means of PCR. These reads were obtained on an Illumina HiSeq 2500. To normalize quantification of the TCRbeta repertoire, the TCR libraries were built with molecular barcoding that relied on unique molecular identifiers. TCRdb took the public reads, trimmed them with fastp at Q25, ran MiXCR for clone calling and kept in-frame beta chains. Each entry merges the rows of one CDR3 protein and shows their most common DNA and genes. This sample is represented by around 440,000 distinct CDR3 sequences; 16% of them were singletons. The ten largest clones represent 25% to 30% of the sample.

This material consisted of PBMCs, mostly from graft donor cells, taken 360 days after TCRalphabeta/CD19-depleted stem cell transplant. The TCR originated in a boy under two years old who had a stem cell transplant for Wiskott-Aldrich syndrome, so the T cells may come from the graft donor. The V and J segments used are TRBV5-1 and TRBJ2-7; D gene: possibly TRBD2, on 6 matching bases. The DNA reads TGCGCCAGCAGCATGTGGGGGGACTCCTACGAGCAGTACTTC. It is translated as CASSMWGDSYEQYF.